These T cell receptor beta chains were read from a single sample in a study of blood T cells in healthy people across ages. TCRdb fed the 5' RACE reads into MiXCR, producing one record per CDR3 protein. The data show 1,800,000 or so distinct CDR3 sequences, with around 40% seen just once and more than 20% held by the top ten. Sequencing input: blood. These receptors were taken from a human donor in good health. Both conserved end residues are part of each CDR3. The D gene is left open where the match is weak. Clone size appears in some rows only: once, few, many, or a class for an expanded clone.

clone size: .
V gene: TRBV29-1
D gene: .
J gene: TRBJ1-6
CDR3 protein: CSVEDPGSSYNSPLHF
CDR3 DNA: TGCAGCGTTGAAGATCCTGGTAGCTCCTATAATTCACCCCTCCACTTT

clone size: .
V gene: TRBV20-1
D gene: .
J gene: TRBJ2-1
CDR3 protein: CSASMGGILNEQFF
CDR3 DNA: TGCAGTGCTAGTATGGGGGGTATCTTGAATGAGCAGTTCTTC

clone size: .
V gene: TRBV24-1
D gene: .
J gene: TRBJ2-3
CDR3 protein: CATSDRRRPDTQYF
CDR3 DNA: TGTGCCACCAGTGACCGTCGAAGGCCAGATACGCAGTATTTT

clone size: few
V gene: TRBV29-1
D gene: .
J gene: TRBJ2-7
CDR3 protein: CSVEEGRGPYEQYF
CDR3 DNA: TGCAGCGTTGAAGAGGGGAGAGGTCCCTACGAGCAGTACTTC

clone size: many
V gene: TRBV28
D gene: TRBD1
J gene: TRBJ2-6
CDR3 protein: CASSRQGARKGANVLTF
CDR3 DNA: TGTGCCAGCTCTAGACAGGGGGCGCGAAAAGGGGCCAACGTCCTGACTTTC

clone size: .
V gene: TRBV20-1
D gene: TRBD2
J gene: TRBJ2-1
CDR3 protein: CSARGVPGLADNEQFF
CDR3 DNA: TGCAGTGCTAGAGGAGTCCCAGGACTAGCTGACAATGAGCAGTTCTTC

clone size: .
V gene: TRBV4-2
D gene: .
J gene: TRBJ2-7
CDR3 protein: CASSQDGRLSSYEQYF
CDR3 DNA: TGTGCCAGCAGCCAAGATGGGCGCCTCAGCTCCTACGAGCAGTACTTC

clone size: .
V gene: TRBV29-1
D gene: TRBD1
J gene: TRBJ2-7
CDR3 protein: CSVFNTLGQAFSYEQYF
CDR3 DNA: TGCAGCGTCTTTAATACTCTGGGACAGGCCTTTTCCTACGAGCAGTACTTC

clone size: .
V gene: TRBV20-1
D gene: .
J gene: TRBJ1-1
CDR3 protein: CSARGRGGPEAFF
CDR3 DNA: TGCAGTGCTCGGGGCAGGGGAGGCCCTGAAGCTTTCTTT

clone size: .
V gene: TRBV20-1
D gene: TRBD1
J gene: TRBJ1-5
CDR3 protein: CSAIQGPLNQPQHF
CDR3 DNA: TGCAGTGCGATACAGGGGCCGTTAAATCAGCCCCAGCATTTT

clone size: .
V gene: TRBV10-3
D gene: TRBD1
J gene: TRBJ1-1
CDR3 protein: CAISVGQGEVTEAFF
CDR3 DNA: TGTGCCATCAGTGTGGGACAGGGGGAAGTGACTGAAGCTTTCTTT

clone size: .
V gene: TRBV4-2
D gene: .
J gene: TRBJ2-7
CDR3 protein: CASSLRTVSYERYF
CDR3 DNA: TGTGCCAGCAGTCTTAGGACAGTGTCCTACGAGCGGTACTTC

clone size: .
V gene: TRBV2
D gene: TRBD2
J gene: TRBJ2-5
CDR3 protein: CAKGLAGLLEHSWETQYF
CDR3 DNA: TGTGCCAAGGGACTAGCGGGACTCCTCGAACACTCTTGGGAGACCCAGTACTTC

clone size: .
V gene: TRBV20-1
D gene: TRBD1
J gene: TRBJ2-7
CDR3 protein: CSAPRTGSYEQYF
CDR3 DNA: TGCAGTGCTCCTCGGACAGGATCCTACGAGCAGTACTTC

clone size: .
V gene: TRBV12-3/TRBV12-4
D gene: .
J gene: TRBJ2-3
CDR3 protein: CASSLELRGDTDTQYF
CDR3 DNA: TGTGCCAGCAGTTTAGAGTTGCGGGGAGACACAGATACGCAGTATTTT

clone size: few
V gene: TRBV7-2
D gene: .
J gene: TRBJ1-4
CDR3 protein: CASSLEFPGPTNEKLFF
CDR3 DNA: TGTGCCAGCAGCTTAGAGTTCCCAGGCCCAACTAATGAAAAACTGTTTTTT